The next 19 T cell receptor beta chains were all read from a single sample in a study of cytomegalovirus exposure and HLA in healthy donors. The PCR ran on 60 Vbeta and 13 Jbeta primers. Assay used: immunoSEQ multiplex PCR; TCRdb lists only in-frame clones, some missing. This table holds roughly 150,000 clones, 80% to 90% found once. Sequenced material: PBMCs. The receptors were sampled from a woman between 40 and 55 years old in good health and CMV-seropositive.

CDR3 residues: CASTREGPLNEQFF. CDR3 DNA sequence: TGTGCCAGTACACGGGAGGGCCCGCTCAATGAGCAGTTCTTC. The rearrangement uses TRBV19 and TRBJ2-1; 8 bases match TRBD2. Germline values: CDR1 LNHDA, CDR2 SQIVND (reference sequence). The CDR3 is 14 amino acids. The V and J ends lost 7 bases and 6 bases, in that order; junction bases with no gene match: 8.

The chain links TRBV10-3 to TRBJ2-7; tentative D call: TRBD2 (6 bases). Germline V gene lookup returns CDR1 ENHRY and CDR2 SYGVKD. CDR3 length equals 14 residues. With 5 bases removed from V and 2 bases from J, the gap between germline ends came to 13 bases. The CDR3 protein is CAISSGDRAYEQYF. In nucleotides, the CDR3 is TGTGCCATCAGTTCGGGAGACAGAGCCTACGAGCAGTACTTC.

The chain employs TRBV5-6 and TRBJ1-2, with TRBD1 as a possible D gene (5 bases). This CDR3 region has 15 residues. V was pared by 0 bases and J by 6 bases, with 15 bases between. CDR1 SGHDT and CDR2 YYEEEE come from the germline V gene. The chain's CDR3 is CASSLEARVTDGYTF. The CDR3 DNA reads TGTGCCAGCAGCTTGGAGGCCAGGGTTACGGATGGCTACACCTTC. The full variable domain, rest sourced from reference TRBV5-6 and TRBJ1-2, is DAGVTQSPTHLIKTRGQQVTLRCSPKSGHDTVSWYQQALGQGPQFIFQYYEEEERQRGNFPDRFSGHQFPNYSSELNVNALLLGDSALYLCASSLEARVTDGYTFGSGTRLTVV.

There are a few counts of this clone. This chain connects TRBV5-4 to TRBJ1-4; possibly TRBD1 for D (5 bases). Germline CDR1 is SGHNT and CDR2 is YYREEE (reference sequence). The CDR3 extends over 13 amino acids. Trimming shortened V by 1 base and J by 11 bases, and 12 bases separated the two germline ends. The CDR3 DNA reads TGTGCCAGCAGCTTGAGGGGCGAGCCGAAACTGTTTTTT. Residues: CASSLRGEPKLFF.

In its sample, this clone was seen once. The chain has TRBV28 and TRBJ2-5, with 7 nucleotides matching TRBD2. V trimming: 3 bases; J trimming: 5 bases; junction bases outside the gene matches: 6. The CDR3 is 14 amino acids. Germline V gene lookup returns CDR1 MDHEN and CDR2 SYDVKM. In DNA, the CDR3 is TGTGCCAGCAGTTTTTGGGCGGGAGCGGAGACCCAGTACTTC. It translates to CASSFWAGAETQYF.

This clone was seen only once. This sequence joins TRBV28 and TRBJ2-7; 7 nucleotides match TRBD1. V trimming: 2 bases; J trimming: 5 bases; junction bases outside the gene matches: 6. This CDR3 is built from 14 residues. Germline loops: CDR1 MDHEN, CDR2 SYDVKM. The CDR3 here is CASSLSDRVHEQYF. The DNA for the CDR3 is TGTGCCAGCAGTTTAAGTGACAGGGTCCACGAGCAGTACTTC. Drawing the rest from reference TRBV28 and TRBJ2-7, the complete variable domain is DVKVTQSSRYLVKRTGEKVFLECVQDMDHENMFWYRQDPGLGLRLIYFSYDVKMKEKGDIPEGYSVSREKKERFSLILESASTNQTSMYLCASSLSDRVHEQYFGPGTRLTVT.

The chain carries TRBV12-5 and TRBJ2-7, with D unresolved. The length of the CDR3 is 12 residues. V was trimmed by 2 bases and J by 6 bases, leaving 8 bases between them. Germline-derived CDR1 and CDR2 are LGHNT and FRNRAP. The CDR3 reads CASGLTHREQYF. The CDR3 region has the DNA TGTGCTAGTGGTTTGACTCACCGCGAGCAGTACTTC.

V gene TRBV5-4 combines with J gene TRBJ2-5, with TRBD2 identical over 10 bases. The CDR3 length is 15 residues. V trimming: 1 base; J trimming: 4 bases; junction bases outside the gene matches: 4. Germline values: CDR1 SGHNT, CDR2 YYREEE (reference sequence). CDR3 DNA sequence: TGTGCCAGCAGCTTGCCTAGCGGGAGTGGAGAGACCCAGTACTTC. Translating it yields CASSLPSGSGETQYF. The entire variable domain, with the rest obtained from reference TRBV5-4 and TRBJ2-5, is as follows: ETGVTQSPTHLIKTRGQQVTLRCSSQSGHNTVSWYQQALGQGPQFIFQYYREEENGRGNFPPRFSGLQFPNYSSELNVNALELDDSALYLCASSLPSGSGETQYFGPGTRLLVL.

The sample holds a few counts of this clone. This chain connects TRBV5-6 to TRBJ1-1; D not resolved. The CDR3 spans 11 residues. Germline CDR1 and CDR2: SGHDT and YYEEEE. The V gene lost 4 bases and the J gene lost 7 bases, with 8 bases spanning the gap. The CDR3: CASSARSEAFF. CDR3 nucleotide sequence: TGTGCCAGCAGCGCACGGAGTGAAGCTTTCTTT.

The chain links TRBV27 to TRBJ2-7; D is possibly TRBD1 (6 bases). The CDR3 spans 14 residues. Germline-derived CDR1 and CDR2 are MNHEY and SMNVEV (reference sequence). The V end was cut by 6 bases, the J end by 6 bases, with 18 bases between. CDR3 sequence (DNA): TGTGCCAGCAGATCCACAGGGTTTGAAAGCGAGCAGTACTTC. It codes for CASRSTGFESEQYF.

The chain carries TRBV18 and TRBJ2-7; 10 bases fit TRBD2. V lost 0 bases and J lost 5; bases outside the gene matches: 4. The CDR3 has 15 residues. Germline assignment: CDR1 KGHSH and CDR2 LQKENI. CDR3 in DNA: TGTGCCAGCTCACCACCCAGCGGGAGGGCCAACGAGCAGTACTTC. Protein sequence: CASSPPSGRANEQYF.

On this clone itself: Other nucleotide sequences in the sample specify the same CDR3. The chain employs TRBV7-2 and TRBJ2-1; 8 positions agree with TRBD2. The germline V gene has CDR1 SGHTA and CDR2 FQGNSA. The CDR3 is made up of 15 amino acids. Trimming took 1 base from V and 1 from J; bases not matched to a gene: 0. For the CDR3, the DNA is TGTGCCAGCAGCTTAGGCGGGGGGTCCTACAATGAGCAGTTCTTC. Translated, it gives CASSLGGGSYNEQFF. Complete variable domain (other parts from reference TRBV7-2 and TRBJ2-1): GAGVSQSPSNKVTEKGKDVELRCDPISGHTALYWYRQSLGQGLEFLIYFQGNSAPDKSGLPSDRFSAERTGGSVSTLTIQRTQQEDSAVYLCASSLGGGSYNEQFFGPGTRLTVL.

The chain couples TRBV7-6 to TRBJ2-1; 8 nucleotides agree with TRBD2. The germline V gene encodes CDR1 SGHVS and CDR2 FNYEAQ. This CDR3 is built from 15 residues. The V segment lost 4 bases and the J segment 5 bases; nucleotides outside the gene matches: 7. CDR3 sequence (DNA): TGTGCCAGCAGCTCCTTAAGCGGGAGCGACAATGAGCAGTTCTTC. Translating it yields CASSSLSGSDNEQFF. Drawing the rest from reference TRBV7-6 and TRBJ2-1, the complete variable domain is GAGVSQSPRYKVTKRGQDVALRCDPISGHVSLYWYRQALGQGPEFLTYFNYEAQQDKSGLPNDRFSAERPEGSISTLTIQRTEQRDSAMYRCASSSLSGSDNEQFFGPGTRLTVL.

The V gene is TRBV6-5, the J gene TRBJ2-5; TRBD1 matches at 7 bases. In germline, CDR1 is MNHEY, CDR2 SVGAGI. The CDR3 consists of 13 residues. V trimming: 5 bases; J trimming: 4 bases; junction bases outside the gene matches: 4. The DNA for the CDR3 is TGTGCCAGCAGTGCAGGGGGATCAGAGACCCAGTACTTC. This encodes CASSAGGSETQYF.

V gene TRBV18 combines with J gene TRBJ1-5; 10 nucleotides match TRBD1. The J segment lost 7 bases and the V segment lost 0 bases, leaving 3 bases of the junction unmatched. Per the germline V gene, CDR1 is KGHSH and CDR2 is LQKENI. The CDR3 has 15 residues. The chain's CDR3 is CASSPPGQGSQPQHF. DNA of the CDR3: TGTGCCAGCTCACCACCGGGACAGGGGAGCCAGCCCCAGCATTTT.

J is TRBJ1-1 and V is TRBV5-1, with 11 positions matching TRBD1. This CDR3 has 18 amino acids. The V gene's germline CDR1 is SGHRS and CDR2 YFSETQ. V was pared by 7 bases and J by 3 bases, with 17 bases of the junction left unmatched. Written as DNA, the CDR3 is TGCGCCAGCCAGCAGGTCCGGGACAGGGGGATAGAGGACACTGAAGCTTTCTTT. Its protein is CASQQVRDRGIEDTEAFF.

The V gene is TRBV27, the J gene TRBJ1-6; D is unresolved. V shed 4 bases and J shed 7 bases, with 11 bases lying between them. The V gene's germline CDR1 is MNHEY and CDR2 SMNVEV (reference sequence). The CDR3 runs 14 residues. CDR3 in DNA: TGTGCCAGCAGTTCGGCCGTAGCCAATTCACCCCTCCACTTT. Translating gives CASSSAVANSPLHF.

The V gene is TRBV7-3, the J gene TRBJ1-1; a possible D gene is TRBD1 (5 bases). This CDR3 has 15 residues. Per the germline V gene, CDR1 is SGHTA and CDR2 is FQGTGA. Between the trimmed V and J ends, which lost 5 bases and 1 base, there was a span of 14 bases. CDR3 bases: TGTGCCAGCAGCCAGGCGCCTCAGGGGAACACTGAAGCTTTCTTT. It specifies CASSQAPQGNTEAFF. The complete variable domain, with remaining parts taken from reference TRBV7-3 and TRBJ1-1, reads GAGVSQTPSNKVTEKGKYVELRCDPISGHTALYWYRQSLGQGPEFLIYFQGTGAADDSGLPNDRFFAVRPEGSVSTLKIQRTERGDSAVYLCASSQAPQGNTEAFFGQGTRLTVV.

This chain uses TRBV28 with TRBJ1-2, with a possible D match to TRBD1 (6 bases). Germline V lookup: CDR1 MDHEN, CDR2 SYDVKM. This CDR3 comprises 14 residues. V lost 7 bases and J 1 base, leaving 13 bases between the germline ends. CDR3 bases: TGTGCCAGCACCCCGGACAGCTTTAACTATGGCTACACCTTC. This translates into CASTPDSFNYGYTF.